These 6 T cell receptor beta chains share one sample of origin, sequenced in a study of cytomegalovirus exposure and HLA in healthy donors. Primers: 60 Vbeta forward and 13 Jbeta reverse. Clones were read by immunoSEQ multiplex PCR, and TCRdb kept only the in-frame ones, dropping some. The top ten hold around 6% of the sample, which has about 160,000 clones, 80% to 90% seen once. Input material: PBMCs. The receptors were sampled from a man aged 50 to 59 in good health and CMV-seropositive.

The chain carries TRBV18 and TRBJ2-3; 7 bases line up with TRBD1. J lost 0 bases, V lost 4 bases, and 4 bases had no gene match. CDR3 length: 15 residues. The germline V gene encodes CDR1 KGHSH and CDR2 LQKENI. In DNA, the CDR3 is TGTGCCAGCTCACTCGGACAGGTTAGCACAGATACGCAGTATTTT. It is translated as CASSLGQVSTDTQYF.

This clone was counted a few times. The chain links TRBV19 to TRBJ1-4; 7 bases agree with TRBD1. The junction had 5 bases not matched to a gene; V was cut back by 6 bases and J by 4 bases. This CDR3 is 14 amino acids long. Germline V gene lookup returns CDR1 LNHDA and CDR2 SQIVND (reference sequence). The CDR3 DNA follows: TGTGCCAGTAGGAGAGGGGGCAGTAATGAAAAACTGTTTTTT. Protein sequence: CASRRGGSNEKLFF.

The V call is TRBV4-1, the J call TRBJ2-3, with D possibly being TRBD2 (5 bases). V lost 2 bases, J lost 0 bases, and 9 bases lay in between. This CDR3 has 15 amino acids. The germline gives CDR1 MGHRA, CDR2 YSYEKL. CDR3 loop: CASSQFAGSTDTQYF. The DNA for the CDR3 is TGCGCCAGCAGCCAATTCGCGGGCAGCACAGATACGCAGTATTTT.

The V gene is TRBV18, the J gene TRBJ1-1; maybe TRBD1 (6 bases). V lost 5 bases, J lost 1 base, and 8 bases lay in between. CDR1 is KGHSH and CDR2 is LQKENI in the germline V gene. This CDR3 has 13 amino acids. This CDR3 is CASSSTGNTEAFF. CDR3 sequence (DNA): TGTGCCAGCTCATCGACAGGGAACACTGAAGCTTTCTTT.

This chain connects TRBV5-1 to TRBJ1-4, with 8 bases matching TRBD1. Germline V gene sequence: CDR1 SGHRS, CDR2 YFSETQ. V shed 4 bases, J shed 6 bases, and the junction held 11 bases outside the gene matches. The CDR3 is made up of 16 amino acids. The CDR3 loop reads CASSPVSTGGDEKLFF. In nucleotides, the CDR3 is TGCGCCAGCAGCCCGGTGTCAACAGGGGGGGATGAAAAACTGTTTTTT.

This chain joins TRBV5-8 and TRBJ2-5, with D maybe TRBD1 (6 bases). Germline V gene data show CDR1 as SGHTS and CDR2 as YDEGEE. The CDR3 consists of 15 residues. V lost 1 base, J lost 1 base, and 11 bases lay in between. CDR3 in DNA: TGTGCCAGCAGCTTGTCAGGGGTCGGCCAAGAGACCCAGTACTTC. Translation gives CASSLSGVGQETQYF.